What follows describes a single TCR beta chain. The target of this receptor is not known. The input lacks base qualities; no much larger clone sits a single base away. The data were taken from a study of T cell changes during pregnancy in multiple sclerosis (dated by TCRdb to the late 2010s). Concerning the study at large: Changes in the T cell repertoire over the course of pregnancy were examined in this study in women with multiple sclerosis.

The library was made by the immunoSEQ multiplex PCR assay. In its TCRdb copy, this immuneACCESS table keeps in-frame sequences only and misses some clones. Where compared with another copy, unresolved V genes explain less than half of these, and the others have no known cause. The sample records over 100,000 clones, about 94% of which are singletons. 1.5% of the sample is in the top ten clones. Based on the germline V gene, the CDR1 and CDR2 sequences are SGHRS and YFSETQ. CDR3 length: 17 amino acids, cysteine to phenylalanine. Just the 51-base CDR3 DNA is kept, in frame starting at base 1. V loses 0 bases at its end and J loses 5 bases; junction bases beyond the gene matches: 12.

The sequenced sample was peripheral blood, obtained in the third trimester of pregnancy. The chain is encoded by TRBV5-1 joined to TRBJ2-5; 8 bases in the middle match TRBD1. This TCR was sampled from a female donor with multiple sclerosis, enrolled in a pregnancy study. The DNA sequence is given as TGCGCCAGCAGCTTGGGTCGCGGGTCCCGACAGGGGGAGACCCAGTACTTC. It specifies CASSLGRGSRQGETQYF.